These T cell receptor beta chains were read from a single sample in a study of regulatory T cells in long-lasting Graves disease. MiXCR, applied by TCRdb to the multiplex PCR reads, yields one record per CDR3 protein. The table lists about 450,000 distinct CDR3 sequences, 14% of them singletons. This same sample was also taken into another study, of T cells in Graves' hyperthyroidism and ophthalmopathy.

Material: peripheral blood mononuclear cells (PBMCs), obtained at new diagnosis, from a patient treated with antithyroid drugs. All receptors derive from a woman aged 45-65 years with Graves disease. Both conserved end residues are part of each CDR3. The order of the fields is CDR3 DNA, CDR3 protein, J gene, V gene, D gene, CDR3 length, clone size. The D gene is left open where the match is weak. Clone size appears in some rows only: once, few, many, or a class for an expanded clone.

CDR3nt: TGTGCCAGCAGCGTAGGGGGGGCAGATAACTATGGCTACACCTTC
CDR3aa: CASSVGGADNYGYTF
j_gene: TRBJ1-2
v_gene: TRBV9
d_gene: -
len: 15
abundance: few

CDR3nt: TGTGCCAGCAGCTTAGATTGGGGTGGCGGCTACACCTTC
CDR3aa: CASSLDWGGGYTF
j_gene: TRBJ1-2
v_gene: TRBV11-2
d_gene: -
len: 13
abundance: many

CDR3nt: TGTGCCAGCAGTTTTTTCCCTTCTGGTAATAACATTCAGTACTTC
CDR3aa: CASSFFPSGNNIQYF
j_gene: TRBJ2-4
v_gene: TRBV28
d_gene: -
len: 15
abundance: many

CDR3nt: TGTGCCAGCAGCGTAGGGAGGTCCAACACAGATACGCAGTATTTT
CDR3aa: CASSVGRSNTDTQYF
j_gene: TRBJ2-3
v_gene: TRBV9
d_gene: -
len: 15
abundance: many

CDR3nt: TGTGCCAGTAAGTCGACAGGGGGCCCCTACGAGCAGTACTTC
CDR3aa: CASKSTGGPYEQYF
j_gene: TRBJ2-7
v_gene: TRBV19
d_gene: TRBD1
len: 14
abundance: few

CDR3nt: TGTGCCAGCAGCCCCGGGGCCCTTTCACCCCTCCACTTT
CDR3aa: CASSPGALSPLHF
j_gene: TRBJ1-6
v_gene: TRBV7-6
d_gene: -
len: 13
abundance: few

CDR3nt: TGTGCCAGCAGATTACAGGGACTAGCGGGAGGTGAGCAGTTCTTC
CDR3aa: CASRLQGLAGGEQFF
j_gene: TRBJ2-1
v_gene: TRBV7-2
d_gene: TRBD2
len: 15
abundance: few

CDR3nt: TGTGCCAGCAGCCCCGTAGCGGAGAGTTTATACACAGATACGCAGTATTTT
CDR3aa: CASSPVAESLYTDTQYF
j_gene: TRBJ2-3
v_gene: TRBV4-2
d_gene: -
len: 17
abundance: few

CDR3nt: TGTGCCAGCAGTTACTCGAGGGTTTCGAACACCGGGGAGCTGTTTTTT
CDR3aa: CASSYSRVSNTGELFF
j_gene: TRBJ2-2
v_gene: TRBV6-2/TRBV6-3
d_gene: -
len: 16
abundance: -

CDR3nt: TGTGCCAGCAGTCCTCTAGCGGGAGGGACTCATGAGCAGTTCTTC
CDR3aa: CASSPLAGGTHEQFF
j_gene: TRBJ2-1
v_gene: TRBV12-3/TRBV12-4
d_gene: TRBD2
len: 15
abundance: -

CDR3nt: TGTGCCAGTAGTATCGGACACAGGTCAAACTACGAGCAGTACTTC
CDR3aa: CASSIGHRSNYEQYF
j_gene: TRBJ2-7
v_gene: TRBV11-2
d_gene: -
len: 15
abundance: -

CDR3nt: TGTGCCAGCAGTTTGGCGCGAAGCCAAGAGACCCAGTACTTC
CDR3aa: CASSLARSQETQYF
j_gene: TRBJ2-5
v_gene: TRBV27
d_gene: -
len: 14
abundance: many

CDR3nt: TGTGCCAGCAGCGCCACTAACCCGGGACCCACCGGGGAGCTGTTTTTT
CDR3aa: CASSATNPGPTGELFF
j_gene: TRBJ2-2
v_gene: TRBV9
d_gene: -
len: 16
abundance: few

CDR3nt: TGTGCCAGCAGCTTAGGGACTAGCGGTTTTCACGAGCAGTACTTC
CDR3aa: CASSLGTSGFHEQYF
j_gene: TRBJ2-7
v_gene: TRBV11-2
d_gene: TRBD2
len: 15
abundance: many

CDR3nt: TGTGCCAGCAGTGAAGAGGCGGGGCGGCGGGAGCAGTTCTTC
CDR3aa: CASSEEAGRREQFF
j_gene: TRBJ2-1
v_gene: TRBV2
d_gene: -
len: 14
abundance: many

CDR3nt: TGTGCCAGCAGCGAACAACCTATCACTCAAGCGGGAGGGCAAACCGGGGAGCTGTTTTTT
CDR3aa: CASSEQPITQAGGQTGELFF
j_gene: TRBJ2-2
v_gene: TRBV7-3
d_gene: TRBD2
len: 20
abundance: -

CDR3nt: TGTGCCAGCAGCTCCTGGGGATTGGGTAATGAAAAACTGTTTTTT
CDR3aa: CASSSWGLGNEKLFF
j_gene: TRBJ1-4
v_gene: TRBV7-9
d_gene: -
len: 15
abundance: -

CDR3nt: TGTGCCAGCAGACCGGGACTAGCGGGAGGGTTTGAGCAGTTCTTC
CDR3aa: CASRPGLAGGFEQFF
j_gene: TRBJ2-1
v_gene: TRBV12-3/TRBV12-4
d_gene: TRBD2
len: 15
abundance: -

CDR3nt: TGTGCCAGCACCCCGGGGGGGCGGCAGGAGACCCAGTACTTC
CDR3aa: CASTPGGRQETQYF
j_gene: TRBJ2-5
v_gene: TRBV2
d_gene: TRBD2
len: 14
abundance: many

CDR3nt: TGTGCCATCAGTGCCCGGGGGACCCCGGAGTCCTACGAGCAGTACTTC
CDR3aa: CAISARGTPESYEQYF
j_gene: TRBJ2-7
v_gene: TRBV10-3
d_gene: -
len: 16
abundance: few

CDR3nt: TGTGCCAGCAGACATGACAGCCGAGGAGGAAACACCATATATTTT
CDR3aa: CASRHDSRGGNTIYF
j_gene: TRBJ1-3
v_gene: TRBV12-3/TRBV12-4
d_gene: -
len: 15
abundance: many

CDR3nt: TGCGCCAGCAGCTCCGCCGGGACAGGGAAAAGAGGGTCGGGCTACGAGCAGTACTTC
CDR3aa: CASSSAGTGKRGSGYEQYF
j_gene: TRBJ2-7
v_gene: TRBV5-1
d_gene: TRBD1
len: 19
abundance: -

CDR3nt: TGTGCCAGCAGCTTGTCCCCGGGAGACCTAGGAGAGACCCAGTACTTC
CDR3aa: CASSLSPGDLGETQYF
j_gene: TRBJ2-5
v_gene: TRBV5-6
d_gene: -
len: 16
abundance: -

CDR3nt: TGTGCCAGCAGTTTTTGGCGCCCCGGGGGGACGCACTACGAGCAGTACTTC
CDR3aa: CASSFWRPGGTHYEQYF
j_gene: TRBJ2-7
v_gene: TRBV12-3/TRBV12-4
d_gene: TRBD2
len: 17
abundance: few

CDR3nt: TGTGCCAGCAGCTTAGCATTGGGTTGGGGATTCGCGACTAGCAGCCAAGAGACCCAGTACTTC
CDR3aa: CASSLALGWGFATSSQETQYF
j_gene: TRBJ2-5
v_gene: TRBV11-2
d_gene: TRBD2
len: 21
abundance: many

CDR3nt: TGTGCCAGCAGTGAACTCGCGGGAGCCACTAATGAAAAACTGTTTTTT
CDR3aa: CASSELAGATNEKLFF
j_gene: TRBJ1-4
v_gene: TRBV6-1
d_gene: -
len: 16
abundance: many

CDR3nt: TGTGCCAGCAGCCAGAGGACCGTGAACACCGGGGAGCTGTTTTTT
CDR3aa: CASSQRTVNTGELFF
j_gene: TRBJ2-2
v_gene: TRBV7-9
d_gene: -
len: 15
abundance: -

CDR3nt: TGTGCCAGCAGCTTAGGGTGGGGCAAAACCTACAATGAGCAGTTCTTC
CDR3aa: CASSLGWGKTYNEQFF
j_gene: TRBJ2-1
v_gene: TRBV7-6
d_gene: -
len: 16
abundance: -

CDR3nt: TGTGCCAGCAGTTTTCAGTTGGCGGGAGTTCGAACCGGGGAGCTGTTTTTT
CDR3aa: CASSFQLAGVRTGELFF
j_gene: TRBJ2-2
v_gene: TRBV12-3/TRBV12-4
d_gene: TRBD2
len: 17
abundance: many

CDR3nt: TGTGCCAGCAGTTTTGAACTAGCGGGCATGGCGCTGCCTAATGAGCAGTTCTTC
CDR3aa: CASSFELAGMALPNEQFF
j_gene: TRBJ2-1
v_gene: TRBV12-3/TRBV12-4
d_gene: TRBD2
len: 18
abundance: many

CDR3nt: TGTGCCAGCAGTGACAGGCGGGAGACCCAGTACTTC
CDR3aa: CASSDRRETQYF
j_gene: TRBJ2-5
v_gene: TRBV28
d_gene: -
len: 12
abundance: many

CDR3nt: TGCGCCAGCAGCATCCGGGACGGCAGCTCCTACAATGAGCAGTTCTTC
CDR3aa: CASSIRDGSSYNEQFF
j_gene: TRBJ2-1
v_gene: TRBV5-1
d_gene: -
len: 16
abundance: many

CDR3nt: TGTGCCACCCAAAGGGGACCACTAGCGGGATACTACGAGCAGTACTTC
CDR3aa: CATQRGPLAGYYEQYF
j_gene: TRBJ2-7
v_gene: TRBV28
d_gene: TRBD2
len: 16
abundance: many

CDR3nt: TGTGCCATCAGTGAGTCGTGGATGACCGTTAAGATGGGACAGACTAGCACAGATACGCAGTATTTT
CDR3aa: CAISESWMTVKMGQTSTDTQYF
j_gene: TRBJ2-3
v_gene: TRBV10-3
d_gene: TRBD1
len: 22
abundance: many

CDR3nt: TGCGCCAGCAGCTTCGGAGTTTCGGGTGCCAAAAACATTCAGTACTTC
CDR3aa: CASSFGVSGAKNIQYF
j_gene: TRBJ2-4
v_gene: TRBV5-1
d_gene: -
len: 16
abundance: -

CDR3nt: TGTGCCAGCTCACCCAGGGGGACAGGGACGGATGAGCAGTTCTTC
CDR3aa: CASSPRGTGTDEQFF
j_gene: TRBJ2-1
v_gene: TRBV18
d_gene: TRBD1
len: 15
abundance: -

CDR3nt: TGCAGCGTTGAAGTCGGGAGCGCGAACACCGGGGAGCTGTTTTTT
CDR3aa: CSVEVGSANTGELFF
j_gene: TRBJ2-2
v_gene: TRBV29-1
d_gene: -
len: 15
abundance: many